The rows below give T cell receptor beta chains drawn from one sample of a study of shared clonotypes between healthy human individuals. Produced via immunoSEQ multiplex PCR; TCRdb's table is partial and in-frame only. The sample has under 600,000 clones, less than 98% seen once. Input material: naive CD4+ T cells sorted from blood. The receptors originated from a woman in her twenties or thirties in good health. Both conserved end residues are part of each CDR3.

v_call,j_call,cdr3_aa
TRBV7-9,TRBJ2-7,CASSTPRTGEAYEQYF
TRBV28,TRBJ1-5,CASSLPGGQPQHF
TRBV7-8,TRBJ2-5,CASSLGFGTIAQYF
TRBV19,TRBJ1-5,CASSIQGDSNQPQHF
TRBV11-2,TRBJ1-2,CASSGRQGAYGYTF
TRBV19,TRBJ2-7,CASSPTGSSYEQYF
TRBV2,TRBJ1-2,CASTPLGQGSGYTF
TRBV5-4,TRBJ2-1,CASSPGLENNEQFF
TRBV5-1,TRBJ1-5,CASSFFPGQGGNQPQHF
TRBV11-1,TRBJ2-7,CASSQDRALRYEQYF
TRBV5-5,TRBJ2-3,CASSLRAGDTQYF
TRBV5-1,TRBJ2-1,CASSVSTGSSYNEQFF
TRBV11-2,TRBJ2-2,CASSLGDRGRELFF